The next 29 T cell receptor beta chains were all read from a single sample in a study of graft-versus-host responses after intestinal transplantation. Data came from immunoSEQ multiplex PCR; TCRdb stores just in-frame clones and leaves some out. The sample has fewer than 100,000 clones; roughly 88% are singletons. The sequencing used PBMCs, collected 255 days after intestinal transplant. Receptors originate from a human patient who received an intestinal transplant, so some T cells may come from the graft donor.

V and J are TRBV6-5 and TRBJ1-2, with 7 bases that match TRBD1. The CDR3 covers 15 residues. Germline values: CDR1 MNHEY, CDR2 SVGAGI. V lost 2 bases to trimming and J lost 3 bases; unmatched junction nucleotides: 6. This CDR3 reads CASSYDRDLYYGYTF. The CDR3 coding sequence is TGTGCCAGCAGTTACGACAGGGACCTATACTATGGCTACACCTTC.

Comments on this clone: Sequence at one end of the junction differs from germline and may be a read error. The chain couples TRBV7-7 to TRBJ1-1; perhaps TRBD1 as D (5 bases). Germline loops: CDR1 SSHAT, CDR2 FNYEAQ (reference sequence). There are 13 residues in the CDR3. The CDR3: CASSLGEGTEAFF. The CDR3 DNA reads TGTGCTAGCAGCTTGGGGGAAGGGACTGAAGCTTTCTTT.

Here the CDR3 reads CASSVGGGRVSPLHF. The CDR3 bases are TGTGCCAGCAGCGTAGGGGGAGGTCGGGTCTCACCCCTCCACTTT. The chain is built from TRBV9 and TRBJ1-6; D is uncertain. Germline loops: CDR1 SGDLS, CDR2 YYNGEE. There are 15 residues in the CDR3. Between the trimmed V and J ends, which lost 0 bases and 10 bases, there was a span of 14 bases.

CDR3 region: CASSEFAGELFF. In nucleotides, the CDR3 is TGTGCCAGCAGTGAATTCGCCGGGGAGCTGTTTTTT. The chain employs TRBV6-1 and TRBJ2-2; unclear D gene. V lost 2 bases to trimming and J lost 6 bases, with 4 bases between them. There are 12 residues in the CDR3. Per germline, CDR1 MNHNS and CDR2 SASEGT.

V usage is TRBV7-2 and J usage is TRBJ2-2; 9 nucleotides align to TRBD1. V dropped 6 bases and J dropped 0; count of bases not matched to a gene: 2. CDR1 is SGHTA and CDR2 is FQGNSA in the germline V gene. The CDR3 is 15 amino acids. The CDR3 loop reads CASRRQGANTGELFF. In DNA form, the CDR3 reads TGTGCCAGCAGACGACAGGGGGCGAACACCGGGGAGCTGTTTTTT.

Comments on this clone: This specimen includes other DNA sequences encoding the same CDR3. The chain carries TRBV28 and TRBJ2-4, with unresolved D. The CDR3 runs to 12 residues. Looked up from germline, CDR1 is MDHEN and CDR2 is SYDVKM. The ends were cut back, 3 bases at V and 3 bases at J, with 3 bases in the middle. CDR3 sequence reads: CASSLSKNIQYF. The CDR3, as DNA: TGTGCCAGCAGTTTGAGCAAAAACATTCAGTACTTC.

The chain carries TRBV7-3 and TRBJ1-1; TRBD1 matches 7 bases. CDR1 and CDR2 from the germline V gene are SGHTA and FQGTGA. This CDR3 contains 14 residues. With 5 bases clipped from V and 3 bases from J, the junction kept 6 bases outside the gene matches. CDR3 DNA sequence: TGTGCCAGCAGCCGCTCAGGGGGAGACACTGAAGCTTTCTTT. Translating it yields CASSRSGGDTEAFF.

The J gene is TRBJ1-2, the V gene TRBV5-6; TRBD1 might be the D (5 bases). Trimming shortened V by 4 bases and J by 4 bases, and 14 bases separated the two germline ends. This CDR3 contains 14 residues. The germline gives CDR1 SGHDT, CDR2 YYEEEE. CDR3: CASSPWRQRYGYTF. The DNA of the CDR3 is TGTGCCAGCAGCCCGTGGAGACAGCGCTATGGCTACACCTTC. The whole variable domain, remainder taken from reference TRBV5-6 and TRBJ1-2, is DAGVTQSPTHLIKTRGQQVTLRCSPKSGHDTVSWYQQALGQGPQFIFQYYEEEERQRGNFPDRFSGHQFPNYSSELNVNALLLGDSALYLCASSPWRQRYGYTFGSGTRLTVV.

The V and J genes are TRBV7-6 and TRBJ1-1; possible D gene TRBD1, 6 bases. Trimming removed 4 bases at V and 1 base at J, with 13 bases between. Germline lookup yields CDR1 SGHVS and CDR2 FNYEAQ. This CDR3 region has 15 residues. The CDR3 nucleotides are TGTGCCAGCAGCTCAACACAGGGTCAGAACACTGAAGCTTTCTTT. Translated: CASSSTQGQNTEAFF. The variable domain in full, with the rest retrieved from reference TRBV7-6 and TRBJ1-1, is GAGVSQSPRYKVTKRGQDVALRCDPISGHVSLYWYRQALGQGPEFLTYFNYEAQQDKSGLPNDRFSAERPEGSISTLTIQRTEQRDSAMYRCASSSTQGQNTEAFFGQGTRLTVV.

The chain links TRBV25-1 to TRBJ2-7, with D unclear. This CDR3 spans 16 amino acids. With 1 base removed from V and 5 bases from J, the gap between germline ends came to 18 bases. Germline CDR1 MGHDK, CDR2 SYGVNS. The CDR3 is CASSELHREWADEQYF. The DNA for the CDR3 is TGTGCCAGCAGTGAATTACATAGGGAATGGGCAGACGAGCAGTACTTC.

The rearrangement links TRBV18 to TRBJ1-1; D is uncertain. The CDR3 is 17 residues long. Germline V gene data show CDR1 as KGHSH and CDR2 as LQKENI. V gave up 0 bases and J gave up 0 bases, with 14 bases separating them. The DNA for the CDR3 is TGTGCCAGCTCACCACCGGCTGCCAGAAGAATGAACACTGAAGCTTTCTTT. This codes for CASSPPAARRMNTEAFF.

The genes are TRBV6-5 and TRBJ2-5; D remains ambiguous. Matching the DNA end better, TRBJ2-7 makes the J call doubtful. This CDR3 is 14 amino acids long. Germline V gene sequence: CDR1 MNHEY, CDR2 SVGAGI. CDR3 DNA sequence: TGTGCCAGCAGTTACCTGGTCGACTCCTACGAGCAGTACTTC. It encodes CASSYLVDSYEQYF.

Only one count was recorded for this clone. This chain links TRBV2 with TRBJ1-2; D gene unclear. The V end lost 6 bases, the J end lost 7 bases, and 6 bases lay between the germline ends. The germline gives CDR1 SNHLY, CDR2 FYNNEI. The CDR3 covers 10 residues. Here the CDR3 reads CASSPPGYTF. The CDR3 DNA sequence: TGTGCCAGCAGCCCCCCTGGCTACACCTTC.

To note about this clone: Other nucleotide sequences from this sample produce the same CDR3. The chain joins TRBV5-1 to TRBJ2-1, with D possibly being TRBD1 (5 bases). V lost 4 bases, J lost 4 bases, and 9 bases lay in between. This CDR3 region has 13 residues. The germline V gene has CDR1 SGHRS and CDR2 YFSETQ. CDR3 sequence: CASSPGSYNEQFF. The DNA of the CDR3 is TGCGCCAGCAGCCCAGGGTCATACAATGAGCAGTTCTTC.

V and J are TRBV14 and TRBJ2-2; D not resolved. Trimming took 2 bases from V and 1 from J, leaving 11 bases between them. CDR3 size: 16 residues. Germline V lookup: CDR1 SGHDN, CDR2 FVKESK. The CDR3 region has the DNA TGTGCCAGCAGCCAAAGGCTAGTAGTGAACACCGGGGAGCTGTTTTTT. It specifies CASSQRLVVNTGELFF.

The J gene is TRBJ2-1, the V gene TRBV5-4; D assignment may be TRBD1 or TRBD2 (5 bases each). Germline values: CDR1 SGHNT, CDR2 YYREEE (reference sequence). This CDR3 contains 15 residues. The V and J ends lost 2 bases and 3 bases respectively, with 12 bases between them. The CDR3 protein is CASSLGELSYNEQFF. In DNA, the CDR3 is TGTGCCAGCAGCTTAGGGGAGCTGAGCTACAATGAGCAGTTCTTC.

CDR3 in DNA: TGTGCCAGCAGCGTGGGGGGAAACACTGAAGCTTTCTTT. This encodes CASSVGGNTEAFF. The V gene is TRBV5-6, the J gene TRBJ1-1; a weak D match, TRBD1 (5 bases). The germline gives CDR1 SGHDT, CDR2 YYEEEE. Trimming removed 4 bases from V and 2 bases from J, with 9 bases in between. CDR3 length equals 13 residues.

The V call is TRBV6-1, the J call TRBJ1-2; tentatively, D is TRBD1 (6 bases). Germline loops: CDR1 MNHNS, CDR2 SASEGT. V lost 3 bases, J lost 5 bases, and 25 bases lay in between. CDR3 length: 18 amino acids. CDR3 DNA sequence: TGTGCCAGCAGTGATCACCTATCCAGGACAGAGGGGTTATATGGCTACACCTTC. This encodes CASSDHLSRTEGLYGYTF.

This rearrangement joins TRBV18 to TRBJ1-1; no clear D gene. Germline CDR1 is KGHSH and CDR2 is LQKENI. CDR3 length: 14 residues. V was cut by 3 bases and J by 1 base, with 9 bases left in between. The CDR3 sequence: CASSPQEKNTEAFF. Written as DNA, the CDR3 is TGTGCCAGCTCACCCCAGGAGAAGAACACTGAAGCTTTCTTT.

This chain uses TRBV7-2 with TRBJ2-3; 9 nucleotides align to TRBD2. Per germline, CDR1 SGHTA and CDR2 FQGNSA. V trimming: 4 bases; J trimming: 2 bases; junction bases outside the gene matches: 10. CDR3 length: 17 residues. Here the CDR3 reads CASSSFLIAGATDTQYF. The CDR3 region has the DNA TGTGCCAGCAGCTCCTTTTTGATAGCGGGGGCCACAGATACGCAGTATTTT.

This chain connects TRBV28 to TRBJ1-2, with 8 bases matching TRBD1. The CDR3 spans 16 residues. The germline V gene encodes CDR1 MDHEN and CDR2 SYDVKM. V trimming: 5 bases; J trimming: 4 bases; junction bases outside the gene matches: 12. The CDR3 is CASSPFASGGVYGYTF. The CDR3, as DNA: TGTGCCAGCAGTCCCTTTGCGTCAGGGGGCGTCTATGGCTACACCTTC.

CDR3 nucleotides: TGTGCCAGCAGCTCCTCCTCCGGGTCCTGGAGGTACGAGCAGTACTTC. It yields the protein CASSSSSGSWRYEQYF. The chain combines TRBV5-6 with TRBJ2-7; tentatively, D is TRBD2 (5 bases). This CDR3 has 16 amino acids. Germline CDR1 reads SGHDT; CDR2 reads YYEEEE. V was shortened by 3 bases and J by 4 bases, with 20 bases between the two germline ends.

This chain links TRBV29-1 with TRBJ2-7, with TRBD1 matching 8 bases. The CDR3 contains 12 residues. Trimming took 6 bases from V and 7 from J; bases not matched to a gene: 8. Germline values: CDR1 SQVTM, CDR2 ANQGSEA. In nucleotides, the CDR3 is TGCAGCGTCGGGACAGGCCCTAGGGAGCAGTACTTC. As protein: CSVGTGPREQYF.

The CDR3 loop is CASSLADNEQFF. The CDR3, as DNA: TGCGCCAGCAGCTTGGCCGACAATGAGCAGTTCTTC. This chain connects TRBV5-1 to TRBJ2-1; D unclear. CDR1 is SGHRS and CDR2 is YFSETQ in the germline V gene. Trimming cost V 0 bases and J 5 bases, with 3 bases left between them. The CDR3 sequence is 12 residues long.

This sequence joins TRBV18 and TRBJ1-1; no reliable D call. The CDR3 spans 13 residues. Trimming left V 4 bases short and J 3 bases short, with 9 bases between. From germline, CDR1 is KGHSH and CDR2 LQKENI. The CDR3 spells CASSLSGDTEAFF. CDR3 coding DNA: TGTGCCAGCTCACTCTCAGGAGACACTGAAGCTTTCTTT.

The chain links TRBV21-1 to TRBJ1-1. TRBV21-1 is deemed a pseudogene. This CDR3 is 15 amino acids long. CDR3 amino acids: CASRLEGHKNTEAFF. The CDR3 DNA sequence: TGTGCCAGCAGGCTGGAGGGACACAAGAACACTGAAGCTTTCTTT.

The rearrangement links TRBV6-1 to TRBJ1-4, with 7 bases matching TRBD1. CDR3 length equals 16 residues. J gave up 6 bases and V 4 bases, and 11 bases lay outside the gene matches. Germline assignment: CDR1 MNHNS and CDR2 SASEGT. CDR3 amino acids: CASSVPTRGIYEKLFF. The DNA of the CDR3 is TGTGCCAGCAGTGTCCCTACCAGGGGGATATATGAAAAACTGTTTTTT.

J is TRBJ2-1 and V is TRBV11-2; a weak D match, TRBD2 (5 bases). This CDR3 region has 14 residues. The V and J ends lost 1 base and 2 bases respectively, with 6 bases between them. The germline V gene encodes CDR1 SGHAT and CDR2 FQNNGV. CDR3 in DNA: TGTGCCAGCAGCTTAGCGGGGACCTACAATGAGCAGTTCTTC. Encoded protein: CASSLAGTYNEQFF.

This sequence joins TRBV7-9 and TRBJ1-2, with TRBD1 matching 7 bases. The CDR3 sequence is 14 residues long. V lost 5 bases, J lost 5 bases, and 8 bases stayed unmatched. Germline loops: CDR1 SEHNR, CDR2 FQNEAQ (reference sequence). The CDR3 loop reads CASSGEQGTYGYTF. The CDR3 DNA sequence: TGTGCCAGCAGCGGAGAACAGGGGACGTATGGCTACACCTTC.